This T cell receptor beta chain was found in a study of control samples from healthy donors and cancer patients. Produced via immunoSEQ multiplex PCR; TCRdb's table is partial and in-frame only. This table has 100,000 to 150,000 clones, 90% appearing once. CDR3 length: 16 amino acids. The V gene end was trimmed by 5 bases and the J gene end by 6 bases; junction bases not matched to a gene: 8. Germline V gene sequence: CDR1 SGHVS, CDR2 FQNEAQ. The TCR sequence derives from a man aged 35 to 55 in good health. J is TRBJ2-2 and V is TRBV7-8; 11 bases align to TRBD2. Sequenced material: blood. The CDR3 protein is CASSPLGSGGAGELFF. The CDR3 DNA reads as TGTGCCAGCAGCCCATTGGGTAGCGGGGGGGCCGGGGAGCTGTTTTTT.